The TCR beta chain described here comes from a study of T cell responses to AZD1222 COVID-19 vaccine. Notes on the study in general: A rise in Spike-specific TCR breadth and depth followed two AZD1222 doses. Baseline seropositivity characterized only a handful of AZD1222 recipients. Reportedly, nearly half of unique spike TCRs recognized epitopes outside B.1.351/B.1.1.7 mutations.

Method: immunoSEQ multiplex PCR; TCRdb's copy keeps in-frame clones and lacks some. The sample has 86,000 or so clones, around 83% seen once; the top ten hold 5.6%. In the case of this clone: Its antigen is not identified.

V shed 6 bases and J shed 6 bases, with 18 bases lying between them. The CDR3 sequence is 14 residues long. The germline CDR1 and CDR2 sequences are MNHEY and SMNVEV (reference sequence). This chain uses TRBV27 with TRBJ2-7; D may be TRBD2 (5 bases). This clonotype was obtained from an adult who received the AZD1222 COVID-19 vaccine. The source was peripheral blood, collected 28 days after the second AZD1222 dose. As DNA, the CDR3 is TGTGCCAGCAGAAGTTTGGGAGCCAGTTTCGAGCAGTACTTC. Its translation is CASRSLGASFEQYF.